This paragraph covers one T cell receptor beta chain sequence. The germline CDR1 and CDR2 sequences are SGHRS and YFSETQ. The CDR3 has 15 amino acids. Trimming at V came to 4 bases and at J to 3 bases, leaving 6 bases not matched to a gene. Clones were read by immunoSEQ multiplex PCR, and TCRdb kept only the in-frame ones, dropping some. The sample has about 290,000 clones, under 90% seen once; the top ten hold roughly 10%. The Seattle patients joined while their infection was active and were tracked longitudinally afterward. The sample belongs to a study of blood T cell repertoires in COVID-19. Overall study context: T cells, B-cell-depleted T cells, or PBMCs supplied cDNA or gDNA.

The sample comprised peripheral blood. The source is a woman in her thirties with COVID-19, enrolled during active disease. V gene TRBV5-1 combines with J gene TRBJ2-2; 7 positions match TRBD2. CDR3 in DNA: TGCGCCAGCAGCCCCCCCGGGGGGTACACCGGGGAGCTGTTTTTT. The encoded protein is CASSPPGGYTGELFF.